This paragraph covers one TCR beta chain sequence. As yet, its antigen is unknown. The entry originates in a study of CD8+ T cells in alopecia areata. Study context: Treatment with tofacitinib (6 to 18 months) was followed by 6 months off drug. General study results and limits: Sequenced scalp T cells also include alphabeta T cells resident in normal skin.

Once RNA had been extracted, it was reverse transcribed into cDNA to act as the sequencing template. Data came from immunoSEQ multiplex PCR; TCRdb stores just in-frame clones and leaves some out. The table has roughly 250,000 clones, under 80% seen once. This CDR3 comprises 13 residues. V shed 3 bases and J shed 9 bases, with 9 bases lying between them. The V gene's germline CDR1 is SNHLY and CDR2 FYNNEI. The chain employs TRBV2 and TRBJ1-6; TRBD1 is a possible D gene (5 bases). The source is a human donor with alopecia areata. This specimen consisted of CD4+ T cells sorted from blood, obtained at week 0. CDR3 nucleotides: TGTGCCAGCAGTGACGAGAGGGGTTCACCCCTCCACTTT. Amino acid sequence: CASSDERGSPLHF.